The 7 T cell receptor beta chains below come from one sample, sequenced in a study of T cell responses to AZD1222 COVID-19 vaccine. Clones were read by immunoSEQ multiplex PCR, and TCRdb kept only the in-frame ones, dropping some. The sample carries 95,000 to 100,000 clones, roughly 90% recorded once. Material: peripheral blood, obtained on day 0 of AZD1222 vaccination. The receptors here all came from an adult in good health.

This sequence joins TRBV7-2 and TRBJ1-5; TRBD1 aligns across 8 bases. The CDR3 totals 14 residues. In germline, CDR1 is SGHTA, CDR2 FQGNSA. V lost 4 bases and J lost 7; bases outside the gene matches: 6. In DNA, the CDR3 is TGTGCCAGCAGCTCTTACAGGGGGGGCCAGCCCCAGCATTTT. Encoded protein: CASSSYRGGQPQHF.

The CDR3 nucleotides read TGTGCCAGCAGCTTGGCAGTTGAGACCCAGTACTTC. This translates into CASSLAVETQYF. The rearrangement uses TRBV5-6 and TRBJ2-5; unclear D gene. Between the trimmed V and J ends, which lost 0 bases and 5 bases, there was a span of 5 bases. The CDR3 length is 12 residues. Germline V gene lookup returns CDR1 SGHDT and CDR2 YYEEEE. Filled out from reference TRBV5-6 and TRBJ2-5, the complete variable domain reads DAGVTQSPTHLIKTRGQQVTLRCSPKSGHDTVSWYQQALGQGPQFIFQYYEEEERQRGNFPDRFSGHQFPNYSSELNVNALLLGDSALYLCASSLAVETQYFGPGTRLLVL.

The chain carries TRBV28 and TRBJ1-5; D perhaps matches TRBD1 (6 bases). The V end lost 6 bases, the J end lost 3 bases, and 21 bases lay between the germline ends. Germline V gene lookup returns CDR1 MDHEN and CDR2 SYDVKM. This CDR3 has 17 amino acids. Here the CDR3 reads CASREPGHRAPNQPQHF. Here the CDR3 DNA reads TGTGCCAGCAGAGAACCCGGACACAGGGCTCCCAATCAGCCCCAGCATTTT.

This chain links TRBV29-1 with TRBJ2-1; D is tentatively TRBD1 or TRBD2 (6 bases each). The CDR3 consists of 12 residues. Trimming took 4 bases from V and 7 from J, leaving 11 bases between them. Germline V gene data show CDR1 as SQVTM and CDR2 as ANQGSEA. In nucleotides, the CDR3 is TGCAGCGTTGCGAGGGGGAGGAATGAGCAGTTCTTC. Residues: CSVARGRNEQFF.

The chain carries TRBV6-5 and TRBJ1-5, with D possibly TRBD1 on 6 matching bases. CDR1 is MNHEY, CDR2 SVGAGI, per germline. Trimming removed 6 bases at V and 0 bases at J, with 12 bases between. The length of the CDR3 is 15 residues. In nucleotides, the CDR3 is TGTGCCAGCAGACTTAGGGGGAATAGCAATCAGCCCCAGCATTTT. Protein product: CASRLRGNSNQPQHF.

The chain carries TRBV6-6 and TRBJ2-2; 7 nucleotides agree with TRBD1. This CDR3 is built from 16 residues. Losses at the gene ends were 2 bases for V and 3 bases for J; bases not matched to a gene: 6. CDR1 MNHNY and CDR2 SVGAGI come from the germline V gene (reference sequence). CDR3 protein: CASSYMRQGDTGELFF. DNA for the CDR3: TGTGCCAGCAGTTACATGAGGCAGGGGGACACCGGGGAGCTGTTTTTT.

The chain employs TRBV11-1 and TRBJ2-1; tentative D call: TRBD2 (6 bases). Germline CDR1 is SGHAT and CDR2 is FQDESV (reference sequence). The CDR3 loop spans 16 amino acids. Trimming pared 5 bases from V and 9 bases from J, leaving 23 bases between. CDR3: CASSLRDSSAHREQFF. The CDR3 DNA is TGTGCCAGCAGCCTGAGGGACTCATCAGCCCACCGTGAGCAGTTCTTC.